The present entry profiles one TCR beta chain with its context. These data are taken from a study of stem cell transplantation in POMP-related autoinflammatory disease. Prominent immunodeficiency with autoinflammation defined PRAID. Trimming stripped 7 bases from V and 3 bases from J, with 13 bases between. The germline V gene encodes CDR1 MDHEN and CDR2 SYDVKM. This CDR3 has 14 residues. Produced via immunoSEQ multiplex PCR; TCRdb's table is partial and in-frame only. The data hold over 30,000 clones, with 88% observed a single time. The rearrangement joins TRBV28 to TRBJ1-5; D is unresolved. The specimen comprised CD4+ T cells from PBMCs, sampled before stem cell transplantation. The TCR was taken from a human donor with POMP-related autoinflammation and immune dysregulation (PRAID). The CDR3 DNA is TGTGCCAGCAACGTGATCGGATACAATCAGCCCCAGCATTTT. Translation gives CASNVIGYNQPQHF.